This entry is about one TCR beta chain. Its cognate antigen is unknown. These data are taken from a study of T cell repertoires in cytomegalovirus infection. Overall study context: An indication of both CMV infection and matching HLA type came from public TCR beta signatures. Findings and limits, study-wide: HLA-C-restricted TCR beta clonotypes specific for CMV led the ex vivo response. CMV carriers with the relevant HLA were identified by cumulative public TCR beta family frequency.

The CDR3 covers 13 residues. Germline CDR1 is MRHNA and CDR2 is SNTAGT. The J segment lost 6 bases and the V segment lost 6 bases, leaving 4 bases of the junction unmatched. Each CDR3 protein gets one entry after TCRdb re-called the reads with MiXCR. This table has approximately 700,000 distinct CDR3 sequences, less than 40% appearing once. The TCR sequence derives from a human donor in good health (CMV status not recorded). Some clones in this sample may be carry-over from other donors' samples. The chain has TRBV6-4 and TRBJ2-3; 9 nucleotides line up with TRBD1. Sequencing input: PBMCs. The CDR3 DNA reads TGTGCCAGCAGCAAACAGGGGGCGGATACGCAGTATTTT. Its translation is CASSKQGADTQYF.